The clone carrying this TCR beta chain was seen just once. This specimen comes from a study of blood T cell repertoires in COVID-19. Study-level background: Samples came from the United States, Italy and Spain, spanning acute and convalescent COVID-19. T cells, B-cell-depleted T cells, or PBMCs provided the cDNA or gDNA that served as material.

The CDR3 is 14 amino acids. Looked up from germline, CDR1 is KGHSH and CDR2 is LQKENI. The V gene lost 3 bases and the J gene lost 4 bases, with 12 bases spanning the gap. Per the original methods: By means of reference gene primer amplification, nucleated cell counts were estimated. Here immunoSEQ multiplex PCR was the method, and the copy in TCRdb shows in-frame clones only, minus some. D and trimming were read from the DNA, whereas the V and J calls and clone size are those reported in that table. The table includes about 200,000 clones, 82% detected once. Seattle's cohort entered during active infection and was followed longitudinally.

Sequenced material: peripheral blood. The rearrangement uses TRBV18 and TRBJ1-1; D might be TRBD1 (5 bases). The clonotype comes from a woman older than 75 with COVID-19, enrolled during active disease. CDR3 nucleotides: TGTGCCAGCTCACCCCGGACAAAAGGCACTGAAGCTTTCTTT. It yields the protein CASSPRTKGTEAFF.